The 3 T cell receptor beta chains below all came from one sample that was sequenced in a study of CD4 and CD8 cells across lung adenocarcinoma regions. TCRdb recomputed calls from the PCR reads with MiXCR, one row per CDR3 protein. The sample includes roughly 3,300 distinct CDR3 sequences, approximately 58% of them seen just once. The material sequenced was CD4+ T cells from the center of a lung tumor. The receptors originated from a female donor with lung adenocarcinoma. The CD4 and CD8 labels of this study may be unreliable.

The chain carries TRBV6-5 and TRBJ2-4, with D possibly called TRBD1 or TRBD2 (6 bases each). The CDR3 is 14 residues long. Germline V CDR1 and CDR2: MNHEY, SVGAGI. The ends were cut back, 2 bases at V and 12 bases at J, with 17 bases in the middle. This CDR3 reads CASSYGRLGGNQYF. For the CDR3, the DNA is TGTGCCAGCAGTTACGGTCGACTAGGGGGGAATCAGTACTTC.

Relative to its sample, this clonotype is medium-sized. The rearrangement links TRBV6-1 to TRBJ2-2, with 10 bases matching TRBD2. Germline lookup yields CDR1 MNHNS and CDR2 SASEGT. CDR3 length: 16 residues. Trimming removed 2 bases from V and 1 base from J; junction bases left unmatched: 1. CDR3 nucleotide sequence: TGTGCCAGCAGTGAACGGACTAGCGGGAACACCGGGGAGCTGTTTTTT. As protein: CASSERTSGNTGELFF.

This clonotype was observed once. This chain connects TRBV6-1 to TRBJ2-4; maybe TRBD1 (5 bases). The J call may not be correct, given that the DNA end is closer to TRBJ2-5. The germline V gene encodes CDR1 MNHNS and CDR2 SASEGT. This CDR3 comprises 14 residues. CDR3 sequence (DNA): TGTGCCAGCAGTGAACAGGGCTTAGTGGAGACCCAGTACTTC. Amino acids: CASSEQGLVETQYF.